Presented here are 22 T cell receptor beta chains from one specimen sequenced in a study of T cell changes during pregnancy in multiple sclerosis. The assay was immunoSEQ multiplex PCR, and TCRdb's table has in-frame clones only and misses some. The sample includes 35,000 to 55,000 clones, 90% of them seen just once. The specimen comprised peripheral blood, sampled in the second trimester of pregnancy. These receptors came from a female donor in good health, enrolled as a control in a pregnancy study.

This chain connects TRBV11-2 to TRBJ1-1, with D uncertain. This CDR3 spans 13 amino acids. V gave up 5 bases and J gave up 1 base, with 8 bases separating them. The germline V gene has CDR1 SGHAT and CDR2 FQNNGV. The chain's CDR3 is CASSLPGNTEAFF. CDR3 bases: TGTGCCAGCAGCCTGCCAGGGAACACTGAAGCTTTCTTT.

The V and J genes are TRBV5-4 and TRBJ2-1; the D gene is possibly TRBD1 (5 bases). Per the germline V gene, CDR1 is SGHNT and CDR2 is YYREEE (reference sequence). V was clipped by 2 bases and J by 5 bases, with 14 bases between them. The CDR3 runs 15 residues. The DNA for the CDR3 is TGTGCCAGCAGCTTTGGGCAGGGTCCCAACAATGAGCAGTTCTTC. Its protein is CASSFGQGPNNEQFF.

The J gene is TRBJ2-1, the V gene TRBV7-2; a possible D gene is TRBD2 (6 bases). This CDR3 region has 16 residues. Trimming stripped 5 bases from V and 6 bases from J, with 20 bases between. CDR1 SGHTA and CDR2 FQGNSA come from the germline V gene. CDR3 nucleotides: TGTGCCAGCAGCAGGGAGCGGGTCGTATTTACCAATGAGCAGTTCTTC. Encoded protein: CASSRERVVFTNEQFF.

CDR3 in DNA: TGTGCCAGCAGCTTAGGACCCGAGGGTGAGCAGTTCTTC. Amino acids: CASSLGPEGEQFF. V gene TRBV7-2 combines with J gene TRBJ2-1, with D perhaps TRBD2 (5 bases). V lost 1 base and J 9 bases, leaving 10 bases between the germline ends. From germline, CDR1 is SGHTA and CDR2 FQGNSA. The CDR3 loop spans 13 amino acids. The full variable domain, rest sourced from reference TRBV7-2 and TRBJ2-1, is GAGVSQSPSNKVTEKGKDVELRCDPISGHTALYWYRQSLGQGLEFLIYFQGNSAPDKSGLPSDRFSAERTGGSVSTLTIQRTQQEDSAVYLCASSLGPEGEQFFGPGTRLTVL.

V and J are TRBV6-5 and TRBJ2-1; no clear D gene. The CDR3 is made up of 12 amino acids. Per germline, CDR1 MNHEY and CDR2 SVGAGI. Between the trimmed V and J ends, which lost 6 bases and 0 bases, there was a span of 3 bases. Written as DNA, the CDR3 is TGTGCCAGCAGAGCCTCCTACAATGAGCAGTTCTTC. Translating it yields CASRASYNEQFF.

The gene calls are TRBV11-2 and TRBJ1-3, with no clear D. The CDR3 contains 11 residues. Trimming cost V 5 bases and J 4 bases, with 3 bases left between them. Germline loops: CDR1 SGHAT, CDR2 FQNNGV. The CDR3 loop reads CASSLGNTIYF. The CDR3 region has the DNA TGTGCCAGCAGCCTCGGAAACACCATATATTTT.

This chain links TRBV2 with TRBJ2-7; possible D gene TRBD2, 6 bases. The CDR3 loop spans 14 amino acids. V gave up 5 bases and J gave up 0 bases, with 11 bases separating them. CDR1 is SNHLY, CDR2 FYNNEI, per germline. CDR3: CASSLAGPSYEQYF. The DNA for the CDR3 is TGTGCCAGCAGTTTGGCGGGGCCCTCCTACGAGCAGTACTTC. The entire variable domain, with the rest obtained from reference TRBV2 and TRBJ2-7, is as follows: EPEVTQTPSHQVTQMGQEVILRCVPISNHLYFYWYRQILGQKVEFLVSFYNNEISEKSEIFDDQFSVERPDGSNFTLKIRSTKLEDSAMYFCASSLAGPSYEQYFGPGTRLTVT.

The V gene is TRBV5-1, the J gene TRBJ2-3, with D possibly matching TRBD1 (7 bases). Germline CDR1 SGHRS, CDR2 YFSETQ. The CDR3 totals 15 residues. V was shortened by 4 bases and J by 5 bases, with 17 bases between the two germline ends. CDR3: CASSRRGLVEDTQYF. The CDR3 region has the DNA TGCGCCAGCAGCCGGAGGGGGCTTGTGGAAGATACGCAGTATTTT.

The sample holds a few counts of this clone. V is TRBV7-2 and J is TRBJ1-1; D is ambiguous. Germline V gene data show CDR1 as SGHTA and CDR2 as FQGNSA. V lost 5 bases to trimming and J lost 4 bases, with 17 bases between them. CDR3 length: 15 residues. The CDR3 here is CASSPHGPAGTEAFF. CDR3 nucleotide sequence: TGTGCCAGCAGCCCACACGGGCCTGCGGGCACTGAAGCTTTCTTT.

This chain links TRBV4-3 with TRBJ2-3; weak D call: TRBD2 (6 bases). This CDR3 is 14 amino acids long. Germline loops: CDR1 LGHNA, CDR2 YSLEER. Deletions cut 4 bases from V and 5 bases from J, with 13 bases between. The CDR3 DNA sequence: TGCGCCAGCAGCCGGAGGGGTGGTGGAGATACGCAGTATTTT. Its protein is CASSRRGGGDTQYF.

The rearrangement uses TRBV19 and TRBJ1-5; no clear D gene. The CDR3 is 14 residues long. V was clipped by 7 bases and J by 0 bases, with 10 bases between them. Looked up from germline, CDR1 is LNHDA and CDR2 is SQIVND (reference sequence). This CDR3 is CASNSLYSNQPQHF. CDR3 in DNA: TGTGCCAGTAACAGCCTTTATAGCAATCAGCCCCAGCATTTT.

The chain links TRBV4-1 to TRBJ2-7; tentatively, D is TRBD1 (5 bases). The CDR3 has 18 residues. V was clipped by 1 base and J by 4 bases, with 23 bases between them. Germline assignment: CDR1 MGHRA and CDR2 YSYEKL. CDR3 residues: CASSQVDMGFRGTYEQYF. CDR3 coding DNA: TGCGCCAGCAGCCAAGTCGATATGGGGTTTAGGGGAACATACGAGCAGTACTTC.

CDR3 residues: CAWRPRTGVGAEAFF. The CDR3 coding sequence is TGTGCCTGGAGGCCCCGGACAGGGGTTGGGGCTGAAGCTTTCTTT. The chain uses TRBV30 and TRBJ1-1; TRBD1 agrees at 9 bases. In germline, CDR1 is GTSNPN, CDR2 SVGIG (reference sequence). J gave up 6 bases and V 3 bases, and 11 bases lay outside the gene matches. This CDR3 comprises 15 residues.

This clone was found a few times. This chain connects TRBV19 to TRBJ1-6, with a tentative D call TRBD1 (5 bases). This CDR3 is 17 amino acids long. Germline CDR1 is LNHDA and CDR2 is SQIVND (reference sequence). The V gene lost 4 bases and the J gene lost 0 bases, with 13 bases spanning the gap. The CDR3 bases are TGTGCCAGTAGTAATGGGGCCGCCGACTCCTATAATTCACCCCTCCACTTT. Its translation is CASSNGAADSYNSPLHF.

The V call is TRBV19, the J call TRBJ1-2; 9 positions match TRBD1. The CDR3 is made up of 15 amino acids. The trim removed 5 bases at V and 4 bases at J, leaving 8 bases unmatched. Germline V gene data show CDR1 as LNHDA and CDR2 as SQIVND (reference sequence). The CDR3 nucleotides read TGTGCCAGTAGTGTACAGGGGGCAGGGGGCTATGGCTACACCTTC. Its protein product is CASSVQGAGGYGYTF. The complete variable domain, with remaining parts taken from reference TRBV19 and TRBJ1-2, reads DGGITQSPKYLFRKEGQNVTLSCEQNLNHDAMYWYRQDPGQGLRLIYYSQIVNDFQKGDIAEGYSVSREKKESFPLTVTSAQKNPTAFYLCASSVQGAGGYGYTFGSGTRLTVV.

The chain recombines TRBV19 with TRBJ2-7; the match to TRBD1 covers 10 bases. The CDR3 has 15 amino acids. Germline CDR1 reads LNHDA; CDR2 reads SQIVND (reference sequence). The J segment lost 2 bases and the V segment lost 3 bases, leaving 4 bases of the junction unmatched. The CDR3 nucleotides are TGTGCCAGTAGTATGTCCGGGACAGGGGCCTACGAGCAGTACTTC. This encodes CASSMSGTGAYEQYF.

This clone was detected only once. The J gene is TRBJ1-2, the V gene TRBV30, with 9 bases matching TRBD1. This CDR3 region has 14 residues. Trimming removed 5 bases from V and 5 bases from J; junction bases left unmatched: 9. Germline CDR1 reads GTSNPN; CDR2 reads SVGIG (reference sequence). The CDR3 reads CAWGRDRVEYGYTF. The CDR3 DNA sequence: TGTGCCTGGGGGCGGGACAGGGTGGAATATGGCTACACCTTC.

The table lists this clone with a count of one. CDR3 sequence: CASSVYRGSSYEQYF. The CDR3 DNA is TGCGCCAGCAGCGTCTACAGGGGGAGCTCCTACGAGCAGTACTTC. The rearrangement joins TRBV5-1 to TRBJ2-7; 8 bases line up with TRBD1. The CDR3 spans 15 residues. The germline V gene encodes CDR1 SGHRS and CDR2 YFSETQ. The ends lost 4 bases at V and 0 bases at J; junction bases unmatched: 6. The entire variable domain, with the rest obtained from reference TRBV5-1 and TRBJ2-7, is as follows: KAGVTQTPRYLIKTRGQQVTLSCSPISGHRSVSWYQQTPGQGLQFLFEYFSETQRNKGNFPGRFSGRQFSNSRSEMNVSTLELGDSALYLCASSVYRGSSYEQYFGPGTRLTVT.

The rearrangement joins TRBV2 to TRBJ1-3, with D possibly being TRBD1 (6 bases). CDR1 and CDR2 from the germline V gene are SNHLY and FYNNEI. Trimming removed 7 bases from V and 0 bases from J, with 13 bases in between. This CDR3 has 15 amino acids. CDR3 sequence reads: CASTWTATSGNTIYF. The CDR3 bases are TGTGCCAGCACCTGGACAGCGACCTCTGGAAACACCATATATTTT.

This clone was seen only once. The chain uses TRBV5-1 and TRBJ1-1; D call uncertain. The CDR3 extends over 14 amino acids. The V gene lost 2 bases and the J gene lost 1 base, with 9 bases spanning the gap. Germline values: CDR1 SGHRS, CDR2 YFSETQ. CDR3 DNA: TGCGCCAGCAGCTTCGAACAGTCGAACACTGAAGCTTTCTTT. This translates into CASSFEQSNTEAFF.

The CDR3, as DNA: TGTGCCAGCAGCTTACAAGGGGGCGCCGGGGAGCTGTTTTTT. Its protein is CASSLQGGAGELFF. The rearrangement joins TRBV5-6 to TRBJ2-2, with 7 positions matching TRBD1. Germline V gene lookup returns CDR1 SGHDT and CDR2 YYEEEE. This CDR3 has 14 amino acids. Trimming removed 2 bases from V and 6 bases from J; junction bases left unmatched: 4.

This clone was seen just once. In DNA, the CDR3 is TGCAGCGTTGTGGGTAGCGGGACCTCCTACAATGAGCAGTTCTTC. This gives the protein CSVVGSGTSYNEQFF. The rearrangement joins TRBV29-1 to TRBJ2-1, with 8 bases matching TRBD2. Trimming removed 4 bases from V and 0 bases from J; junction bases left unmatched: 5. Germline values: CDR1 SQVTM, CDR2 ANQGSEA. This CDR3 spans 15 amino acids.